This T cell receptor (beta chain) derives from a study of molecular identifiers for immune sequencing clone quantification (dated by TCRdb to the late 2010s). Turning to the overall study: For a replicate experiment, the RNA from either around 20,000 or 99,000 naive CD8 T cells was divided into five aliquots, and four of those aliquots went on to sequencing. CD8 T cells were used in a methods study to benchmark molecular-identifier clustering-based TCR repertoire sequencing (MIDCIRS) and TCR RNA copy counting. Broad study findings and their caveats: The naive libraries included spiked-in Jurkat TCR RNA (fewer than eleven copies' worth), and this Jurkat TCR RNA is not part of the donor repertoire. In CMV-specific effector cells, over 99% of molecules were held by clones above 20 RNA copies, whereas under 1% of molecules were held by such clones in naive cells. When barcode sub-clustering was not used, chimeric consensus sequences inflated TCR diversity, with chimeras reaching as high as 47%. Approximately 3.3 recovered TCR RNA copies per cell were obtained by modeling, versus about 9 by digital PCR, implying a capture efficiency of about 30%. Highly expanded clone sizes could be underestimated if identical TCR molecules share a barcode. Spiked-in Jurkat TCR RNA equivalent to a single cell was reported to be detectable even among approximately 1 million naive CD8 T cells.

With respect to this clonotype: Its antigen specificity is not known. Base qualities are missing; no much larger clone stands one base away.

To prepare the library, PCR was applied. The instrument was a NextSeq 500. Bulk TCR libraries were generated as previously described, with the TCR primers listed in Table S5 used. Purification of total RNA was performed with the Qiagen AllPrep DNA/RNA kit. Reads from multiple sequencing runs of the same library were pooled before analysis. Per the original workflow: Reads were retained only if their TCR constant sequence matched exactly, and those retained reads were trimmed to 150 nt and grouped according to their 12-nt molecular barcodes. Reads inside each barcode group were sub-clustered using a 15% Levenshtein threshold, and a quality-weighted consensus sequence was constructed for each RNA molecule. Non-functional sequences were filtered out, along with any lower-count sequence sitting one edit away from another sequence. Based on a fit of two negative binomial distributions, barcode sub-clusters having less than 20% of the maximum read count were discarded. TCRdb passed the public sequencing reads through fastp at Q25 and MiXCR, retaining productive beta sequences. When rows share a CDR3 protein, they turn into one entry using the most common DNA and genes. TCRdb assigned the V and J calls; the authors' analysis was not used. Here the sample has some 680,000 distinct CDR3 sequences; approximately 24% occur a single time. The top ten constitute about 0.84% of the sample.

The CDR3 sequence holds 13 residues, the cysteine and phenylalanine included. Of all the DNA, just the CDR3 is kept, 39 bases in frame from base 1. After removal of 4 bases from V and 15 bases from J, the junction retains 10 bases not matched to a gene. The germline V gene specifies SGHTA as CDR1 and FQGTGA as CDR2. Libraries of naive CD8 T cells were built from anywhere between about 20,000 and 1,000,000 sorted cells, with 10%, 30% or 50% of the purified RNA used. Naive CD8 T cells, defined as CD8+CD4-CCR7+CD45RA+, were FACS-sorted into RLT Plus buffer on a BD FACSAria II. Approximately 9 TCR copies' worth of Jurkat RNA were spiked into about 19,000-1,100,000 naive CD8 T cell samples to test detection sensitivity. CD8 T cells were enriched using RosetteSep CD8+ T Cell Enrichment Cocktail and Ficoll-Paque, and the enriched cells then underwent ACK red cell lysis.

The sample was naive CD8+ T cells from blood, with Jurkat cell RNA spiked in. The cell subset or site label for this specimen denotes: FACS-sorted CD8+CD4-CCR7+CD45RA+ naive T cells. This clonotype was sampled from a human donor in good health. Some libraries in this study had Jurkat cell RNA spiked in. The sequence is built from TRBV7-3 and TRBJ2-1, with 9 middle bases fitting TRBD2. At the DNA level, the sequence is TGTGCCAGCAGCTCGGACAGAGCGGGAGGCCTGTTCTTC. Its protein reads: CASSSDRAGGLFF. When the CDR3 is completed using the reference TRBV7-3 and TRBJ2-1 genes on either side, the full variable domain is GAGVSQTPSNKVTEKGKYVELRCDPISGHTALYWYRQSLGQGPEFLIYFQGTGAADDSGLPNDRFFAVRPEGSVSTLKIQRTERGDSAVYLCASSSDRAGGLFFGPGTRLTVL.